Shown below are 11 T cell receptor beta chains from a single sample sequenced in a study of blood T cells in healthy people across ages. It was with a sample-barcoded 5' primer and a J-beta primer mix that a second PCR of roughly 7 to 12 cycles was run. In TCRdb, the 5' RACE reads were re-called with MiXCR into one record per CDR3 protein. The table shows around 1,800,000 distinct CDR3 sequences, with approximately 39% occurring only once. Sequenced input: blood. The receptor source for this set is a human donor in good health.

This clonotype was seen more than once but under ten times. This rearrangement joins TRBV2 to TRBJ1-2; 8 bases are a match to TRBD1. The V segment lost 7 bases and the J segment 6 bases; nucleotides outside the gene matches: 10. This CDR3 contains 14 residues. The germline V gene has CDR1 SNHLY and CDR2 FYNNEI. Here the CDR3 reads CASNPGQGVHGYTF. The CDR3 DNA reads TGTGCCAGCAATCCAGGACAGGGAGTTCATGGCTACACCTTC.

The table lists this clonotype with a few counts. J is TRBJ1-2 and V is TRBV12-3 or TRBV12-4, with 8 bases fitting TRBD1. The CDR3 runs 15 residues. V lost 4 bases and J lost 0; bases outside the gene matches: 4. CDR3 residues: CASSSPTGANYGYTF. Here the CDR3 DNA reads TGTGCCAGCAGTTCCCCGACAGGGGCTAACTATGGCTACACCTTC.

There are a few counts of this clonotype. This rearrangement joins TRBV20-1 to TRBJ2-1; D might be TRBD2 (6 bases). Between the trimmed V and J ends, which lost 1 base and 7 bases, there was a span of 11 bases. The CDR3 sequence is 13 residues long. Germline CDR1 and CDR2: DFQATT and SNEGSKA (reference sequence). The chain's CDR3 is CSARGRAINEQFF. Written as DNA, the CDR3 is TGCAGTGCTAGAGGGAGGGCGATTAATGAGCAGTTCTTC.

The V gene is TRBV7-3, the J gene TRBJ2-1, with D possibly being TRBD1 (5 bases). The CDR3 sequence is 14 residues long. The V end lost 2 bases, the J end lost 8 bases, and 13 bases lay between the germline ends. Per germline, CDR1 SGHTA and CDR2 FQGTGA. The CDR3 loop is CASSLRPGQYEQFF. The CDR3 bases are TGTGCCAGCAGCTTACGTCCAGGGCAGTATGAGCAGTTCTTC.

As to this clonotype: At one of its ends the junction is not consistent with the germline gene, which may arise from a read error. This rearrangement joins TRBV7-2 to TRBJ2-3; 10 bases are shared with TRBD2. The CDR3 contains 17 residues. The germline CDR1 and CDR2 sequences are SGHTA and FQGNSA. CDR3 amino acids: CANSLPLAGAFTDTQYF. CDR3 bases: TGTGCCAACAGCCTTCCTCTAGCGGGGGCCTTCACAGATACGCAGTATTTT.

In the case of this clonotype: At one boundary the junction diverges from the germline segment, which might be a read error. The chain is built from TRBV5-1 and TRBJ2-5, with TRBD2 identical over 15 bases. The germline CDR1 and CDR2 sequences are SGHRS and YFSETQ. This CDR3 has 18 residues. The CDR3 here is CTSSRTSGGARWRETQYF. The CDR3 nucleotides are TGCACCAGCAGCCGGACTAGCGGGGGGGCACGGTGGCGAGAGACCCAGTACTTC.

The chain employs TRBV15 and TRBJ2-7; the match to TRBD1 covers 7 bases. Looked up from germline, CDR1 is LNHNV and CDR2 is YYDKDF (reference sequence). This CDR3 has 14 amino acids. Trimming cost V 5 bases and J 0 bases; bases outside gene matches: 4. As DNA, the CDR3 is TGTGCCACCAGCGCCCGACAGGGCTCCTACGAGCAGTACTTC. Its protein product is CATSARQGSYEQYF.

This clonotype has a count of ten or more. The genes are TRBV7-6 and TRBJ1-1; 7 bases are a match to TRBD1. V lost 2 bases to trimming and J lost 5 bases; unmatched junction nucleotides: 2. The CDR3 is 13 amino acids. Germline lookup yields CDR1 SGHVS and CDR2 FNYEAQ. The CDR3 coding sequence is TGTGCCAGCAGCTTACACAGGGGAACTGAAGCTTTCTTT. Protein sequence: CASSLHRGTEAFF.

The table lists this clonotype with a few counts. The J gene is TRBJ1-2, the V gene TRBV11-2, with D unclear. Trimming pared 1 base from V and 4 bases from J, leaving 13 bases between. CDR1 SGHAT and CDR2 FQNNGV come from the germline V gene. The CDR3 is 15 amino acids. CDR3 protein: CASSLGVGRLYGYTF. In nucleotides, the CDR3 is TGTGCCAGCAGCTTAGGCGTCGGCAGACTCTATGGCTACACCTTC.

This clonotype was detected once. The chain carries TRBV7-3 and TRBJ2-7; 7 bases map to TRBD1. The V segment lost 5 bases and the J segment 3 bases; nucleotides outside the gene matches: 7. Looked up from germline, CDR1 is SGHTA and CDR2 is FQGTGA. The CDR3 loop spans 14 amino acids. The CDR3 region has the DNA TGTGCCAGCAGCGCTCAATCAGGGGGCTACGAGCAGTACTTC. Its protein product is CASSAQSGGYEQYF.

The V call is TRBV12-3 or TRBV12-4, the J call TRBJ2-7; a possible D gene is TRBD1 (6 bases). The CDR3 consists of 14 residues. V lost 6 bases and J lost 3, with 15 bases in between. This CDR3 reads CASSQNRADYEQYF. CDR3 sequence (DNA): TGTGCCAGCAGCCAGAACAGGGCCGACTACGAGCAGTACTTC.